This T cell receptor beta chain was identified in a study of tumor and adjacent non-tumor tissue in lung cancer. Study-level background: Around 4 million productive TCRbeta reads were obtained per sample on average.

TCRbeta libraries were built with three rounds of nested PCR, modified from ARM-PCR. Via MiXCR, TCRdb re-called the multiplex PCR reads, giving one row per CDR3 protein. The sample has about 93,000 distinct CDR3 sequences, about 67% seen once. Concerning this clonotype itself: Just one base apart from a much larger clone, this may be a read error.

RNA was extracted from bulk tissue without any cell sorting. Newly diagnosed lung cancer patients had thoracic surgery in China, August–late 2014, without prior chemotherapy. This CDR3 comprises 17 residues. From germline, CDR1 is DFQATT and CDR2 SNEGSKA (reference sequence). This chain joins TRBV20-1 and TRBJ2-1; 10 bases line up with TRBD2. This clonotype originated in a man between 60 and 75 years old with non-small cell lung cancer. Material: lung tumor tissue. The CDR3 region has the DNA TGCAGTGCTAAAGTTTATAGCGGGGGGTACGGCTACAGTGAGCAGTTCTTC. Protein: CSAKVYSGGYGYSEQFF.